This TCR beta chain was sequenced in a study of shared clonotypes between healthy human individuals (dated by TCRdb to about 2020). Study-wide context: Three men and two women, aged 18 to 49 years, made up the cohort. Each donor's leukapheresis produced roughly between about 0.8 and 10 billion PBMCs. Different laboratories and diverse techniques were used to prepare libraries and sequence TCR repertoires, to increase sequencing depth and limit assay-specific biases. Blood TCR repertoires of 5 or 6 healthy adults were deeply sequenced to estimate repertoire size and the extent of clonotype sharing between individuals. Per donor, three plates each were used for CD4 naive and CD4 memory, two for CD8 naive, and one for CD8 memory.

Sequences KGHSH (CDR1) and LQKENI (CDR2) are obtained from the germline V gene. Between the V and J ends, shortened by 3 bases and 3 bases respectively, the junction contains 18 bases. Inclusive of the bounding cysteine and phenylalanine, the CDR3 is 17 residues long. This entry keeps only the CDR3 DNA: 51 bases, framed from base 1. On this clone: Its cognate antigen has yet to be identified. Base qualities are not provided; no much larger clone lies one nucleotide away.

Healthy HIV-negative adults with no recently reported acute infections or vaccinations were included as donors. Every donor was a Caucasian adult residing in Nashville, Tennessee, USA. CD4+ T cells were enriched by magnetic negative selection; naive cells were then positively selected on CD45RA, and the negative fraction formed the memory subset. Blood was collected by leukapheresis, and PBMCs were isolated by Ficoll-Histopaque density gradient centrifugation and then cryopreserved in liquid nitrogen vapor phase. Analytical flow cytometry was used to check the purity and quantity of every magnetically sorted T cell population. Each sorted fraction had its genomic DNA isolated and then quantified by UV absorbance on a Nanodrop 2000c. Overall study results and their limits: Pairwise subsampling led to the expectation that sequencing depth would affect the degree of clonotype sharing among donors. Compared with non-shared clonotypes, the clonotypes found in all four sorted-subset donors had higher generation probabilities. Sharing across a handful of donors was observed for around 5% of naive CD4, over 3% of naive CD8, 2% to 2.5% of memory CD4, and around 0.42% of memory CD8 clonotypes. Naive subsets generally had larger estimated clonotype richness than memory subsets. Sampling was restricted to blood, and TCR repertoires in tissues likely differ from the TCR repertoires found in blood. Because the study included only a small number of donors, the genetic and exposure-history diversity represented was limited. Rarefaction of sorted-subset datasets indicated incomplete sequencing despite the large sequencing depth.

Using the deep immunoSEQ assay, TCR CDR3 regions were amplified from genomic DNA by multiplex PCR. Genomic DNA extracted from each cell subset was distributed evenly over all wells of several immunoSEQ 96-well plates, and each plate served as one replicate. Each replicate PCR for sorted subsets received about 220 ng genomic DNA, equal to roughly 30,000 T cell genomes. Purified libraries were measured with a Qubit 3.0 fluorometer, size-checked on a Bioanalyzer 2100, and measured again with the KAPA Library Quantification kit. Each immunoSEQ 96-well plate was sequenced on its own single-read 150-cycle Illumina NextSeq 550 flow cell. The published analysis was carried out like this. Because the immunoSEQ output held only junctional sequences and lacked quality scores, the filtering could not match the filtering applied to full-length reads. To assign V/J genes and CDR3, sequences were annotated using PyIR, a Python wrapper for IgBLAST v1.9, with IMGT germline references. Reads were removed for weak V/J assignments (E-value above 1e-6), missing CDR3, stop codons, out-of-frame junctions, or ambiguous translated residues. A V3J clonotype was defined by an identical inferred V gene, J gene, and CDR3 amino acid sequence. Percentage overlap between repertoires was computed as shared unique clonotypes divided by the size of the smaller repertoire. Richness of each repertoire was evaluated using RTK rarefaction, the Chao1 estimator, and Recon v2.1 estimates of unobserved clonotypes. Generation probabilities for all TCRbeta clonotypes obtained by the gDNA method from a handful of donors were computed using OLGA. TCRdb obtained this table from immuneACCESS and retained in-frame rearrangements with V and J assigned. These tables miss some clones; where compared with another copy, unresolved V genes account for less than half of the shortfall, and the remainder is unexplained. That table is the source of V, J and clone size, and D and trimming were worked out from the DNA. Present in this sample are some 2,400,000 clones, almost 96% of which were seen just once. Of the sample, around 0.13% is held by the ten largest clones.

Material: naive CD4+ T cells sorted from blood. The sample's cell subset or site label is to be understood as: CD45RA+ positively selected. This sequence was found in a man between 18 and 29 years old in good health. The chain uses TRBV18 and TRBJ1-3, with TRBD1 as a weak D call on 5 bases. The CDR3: CASSPPGRATYGNTIYF. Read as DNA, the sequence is TGTGCCAGCTCACCCCCGGGACGAGCGACGTATGGAAACACCATATATTTT.